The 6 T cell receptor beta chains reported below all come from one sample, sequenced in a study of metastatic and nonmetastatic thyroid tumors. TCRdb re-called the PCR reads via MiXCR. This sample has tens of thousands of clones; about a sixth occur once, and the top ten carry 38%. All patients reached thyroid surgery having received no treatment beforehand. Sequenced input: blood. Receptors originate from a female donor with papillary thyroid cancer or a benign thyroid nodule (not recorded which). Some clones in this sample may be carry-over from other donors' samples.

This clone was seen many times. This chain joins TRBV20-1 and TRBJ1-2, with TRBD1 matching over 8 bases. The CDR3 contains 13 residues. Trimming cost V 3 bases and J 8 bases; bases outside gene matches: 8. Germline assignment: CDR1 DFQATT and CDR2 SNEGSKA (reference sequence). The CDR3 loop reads CSASLQGARGYTF. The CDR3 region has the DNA TGCAGTGCTAGCTTGCAGGGGGCTCGCGGCTACACCTTC.

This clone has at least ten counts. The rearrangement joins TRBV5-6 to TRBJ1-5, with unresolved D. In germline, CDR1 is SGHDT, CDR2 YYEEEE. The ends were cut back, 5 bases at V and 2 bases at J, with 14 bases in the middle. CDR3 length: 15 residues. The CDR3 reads CASRIWGTGNQPQHF. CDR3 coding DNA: TGTGCCAGCAGAATTTGGGGAACGGGCAATCAGCCCCAGCATTTT.

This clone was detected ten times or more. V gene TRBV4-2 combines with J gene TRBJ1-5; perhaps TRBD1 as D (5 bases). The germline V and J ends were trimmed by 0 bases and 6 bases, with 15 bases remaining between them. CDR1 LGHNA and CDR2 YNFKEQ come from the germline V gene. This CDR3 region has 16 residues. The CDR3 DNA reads TGTGCCAGCAGCCAAGATTCGGCGGGGGAGACTCAGCCCCAGCATTTT. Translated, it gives CASSQDSAGETQPQHF.

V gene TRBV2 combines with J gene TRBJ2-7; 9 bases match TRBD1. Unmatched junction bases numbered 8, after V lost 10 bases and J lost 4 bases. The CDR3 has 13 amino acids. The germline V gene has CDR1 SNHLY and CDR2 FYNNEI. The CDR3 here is CATRTQGAYEQYF. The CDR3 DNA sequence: TGTGCCACCCGAACACAGGGGGCATACGAGCAGTACTTC.

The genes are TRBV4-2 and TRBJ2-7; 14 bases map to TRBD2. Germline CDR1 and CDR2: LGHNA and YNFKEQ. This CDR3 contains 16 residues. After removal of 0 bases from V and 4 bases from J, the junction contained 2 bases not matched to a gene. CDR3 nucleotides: TGTGCCAGCAGCCAAGATGGGACTAGCGGGGGTTACGAGCAGTACTTC. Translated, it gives CASSQDGTSGGYEQYF.

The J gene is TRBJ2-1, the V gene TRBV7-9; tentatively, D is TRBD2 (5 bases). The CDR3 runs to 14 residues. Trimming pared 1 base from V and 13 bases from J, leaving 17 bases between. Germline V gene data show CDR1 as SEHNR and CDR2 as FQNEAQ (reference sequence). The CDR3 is CASSLVGGPGYQFF. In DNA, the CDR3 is TGTGCCAGCAGCTTAGTGGGTGGGCCGGGGTATCAGTTCTTC.